Listed here is a single T cell receptor beta chain. As the CDR3 is not closed by the conserved phenylalanine or tryptophan, this likely results from a read error. These data originate in a study of CD8 T cells in Susac syndrome. The CDR3 loop spans 12 amino acids. Germline loops: CDR1 SNHLY, CDR2 FYNNEI. Trimming cost V 11 bases and J 4 bases, with 14 bases left between them. TCR beta sequencing was performed on blood CD8+ and CD4+ T cells. Bulk CD8+ and CD4+ cells came from magnetic negative isolation; CD8+ TEMRA by FACS. Reverse transcription of about 0.45 to 1 ug RNA was performed with random hexamers. Amplification of TCR beta CDR3 spanned 54 Vbeta and 13 Jbeta via immunoSEQ multiplex PCR. TCRdb itself ran the immunoSEQ multiplex PCR reads through MiXCR, one entry per CDR3 protein. Here the sample spans more than 95,000 distinct CDR3 sequences, 80% to 95% being singletons.

Specimen: CD8+ T cells from PBMCs. This chain uses TRBV2 with TRBJ2-5; weak D call: TRBD1 (5 bases). The TCR comes from a human donor with multiple sclerosis. The CDR3 is CAGIQGGETQYL. CDR3 sequence (DNA): TGTGCCGGGATCCAGGGTGGAGAGACCCAGTACCTC.